This T cell receptor beta chain is from a study of lung T cells in sarcoidosis with Löfgren's syndrome. Across the whole study: Bronchoalveolar lavage fluid in sarcoidosis accumulates CD4+ T cells. Study-wide results and caveats: Paired TRAV12-1/TRBV2 TCRs showed CDR3 homology and preferential pairing. Multiple Löfgren's syndrome patients reportedly shared TRAV12-1 and TRBV2 CDR3 motifs.

This clonotype was observed many times. Its matching antigen is unknown. One entry per CDR3 protein results from TCRdb running MiXCR on the reads. Among 60,000 or so distinct CDR3 sequences listed, around 20% were seen once. V lost 1 base and J lost 6, with 13 bases in between. From germline, CDR1 is MDHEN and CDR2 SYDVKM. This CDR3 has 15 amino acids. This clonotype was obtained from a human donor with sarcoidosis (Löfgren's syndrome or another form), or a control subject (not recorded which). Material for sequencing was CD4+ T cells from PBMCs. The rearrangement links TRBV28 to TRBJ1-5; D not certain. This CDR3 is CASSLSAGMSQPQHF. The CDR3 coding sequence is TGTGCCAGCAGTTTATCGGCCGGGATGAGTCAGCCCCAGCATTTT.